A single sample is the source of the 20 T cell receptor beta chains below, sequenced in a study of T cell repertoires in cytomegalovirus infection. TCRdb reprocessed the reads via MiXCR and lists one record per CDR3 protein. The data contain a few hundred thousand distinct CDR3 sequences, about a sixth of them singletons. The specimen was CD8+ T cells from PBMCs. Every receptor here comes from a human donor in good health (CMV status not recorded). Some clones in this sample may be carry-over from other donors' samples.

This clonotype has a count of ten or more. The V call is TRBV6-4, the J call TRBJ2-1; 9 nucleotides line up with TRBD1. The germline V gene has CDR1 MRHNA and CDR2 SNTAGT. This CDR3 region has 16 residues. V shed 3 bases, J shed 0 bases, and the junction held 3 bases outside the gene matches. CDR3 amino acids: CASSEQGAGSYNEQFF. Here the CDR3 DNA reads TGTGCCAGCAGTGAACAGGGGGCGGGCTCCTACAATGAGCAGTTCTTC.

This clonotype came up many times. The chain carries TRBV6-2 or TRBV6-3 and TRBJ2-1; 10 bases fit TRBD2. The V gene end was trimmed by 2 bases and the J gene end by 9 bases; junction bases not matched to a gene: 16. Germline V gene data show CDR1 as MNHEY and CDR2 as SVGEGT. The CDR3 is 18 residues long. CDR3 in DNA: TGTGCCAGCAGTTACGGGCTAGCGGGGGTGCCCCCAGACGGTGAGCAGTTCTTC. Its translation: CASSYGLAGVPPDGEQFF.

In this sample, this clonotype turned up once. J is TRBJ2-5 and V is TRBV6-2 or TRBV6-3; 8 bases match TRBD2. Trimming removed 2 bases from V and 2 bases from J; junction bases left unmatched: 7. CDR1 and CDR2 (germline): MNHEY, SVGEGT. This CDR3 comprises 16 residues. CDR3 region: CASSYQGSGAQETQYF. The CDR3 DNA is TGTGCCAGCAGTTACCAGGGTAGCGGGGCACAAGAGACCCAGTACTTC.

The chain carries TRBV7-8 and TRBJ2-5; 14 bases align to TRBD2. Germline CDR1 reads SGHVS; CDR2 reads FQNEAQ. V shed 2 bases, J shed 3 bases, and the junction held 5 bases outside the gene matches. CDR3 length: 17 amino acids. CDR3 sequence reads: CASSLQGLAGAEETQYF. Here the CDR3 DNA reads TGTGCCAGCAGCTTACAGGGACTAGCGGGGGCAGAAGAGACCCAGTACTTC.

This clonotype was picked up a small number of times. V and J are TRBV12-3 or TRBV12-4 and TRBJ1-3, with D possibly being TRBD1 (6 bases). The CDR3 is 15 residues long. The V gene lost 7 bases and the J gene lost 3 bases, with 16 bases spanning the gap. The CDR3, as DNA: TGTGCCAGCATTCCTGCGGGGGGCTTTGGAAACACCATATATTTT. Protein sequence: CASIPAGGFGNTIYF.

The CDR3 DNA sequence: TGTGCCAGCAGTTACGGAGTAGGAACTGAAGCTTTCTTT. This encodes CASSYGVGTEAFF. The chain joins TRBV6-5 to TRBJ1-1, with D unclear. Germline V CDR1 and CDR2: MNHEY, SVGAGI. Trimming left V 2 bases short and J 5 bases short, with 9 bases between. The CDR3 extends over 13 amino acids.

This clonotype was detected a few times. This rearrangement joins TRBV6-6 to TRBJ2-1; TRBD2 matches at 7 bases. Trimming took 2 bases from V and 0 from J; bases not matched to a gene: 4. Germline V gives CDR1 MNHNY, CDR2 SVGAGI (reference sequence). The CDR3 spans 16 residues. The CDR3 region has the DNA TGTGCCAGCAGTTACGGGGGGGGTACCTCCTACAATGAGCAGTTCTTC. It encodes CASSYGGGTSYNEQFF.

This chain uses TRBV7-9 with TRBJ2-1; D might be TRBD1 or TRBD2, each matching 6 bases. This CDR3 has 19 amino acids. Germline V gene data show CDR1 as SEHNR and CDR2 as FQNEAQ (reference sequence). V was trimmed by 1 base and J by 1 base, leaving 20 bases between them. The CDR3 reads CASSLEPSHGGPSYNEQFF. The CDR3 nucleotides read TGTGCCAGCAGCTTAGAACCTTCTCACGGGGGCCCTTCCTACAATGAGCAGTTCTTC.

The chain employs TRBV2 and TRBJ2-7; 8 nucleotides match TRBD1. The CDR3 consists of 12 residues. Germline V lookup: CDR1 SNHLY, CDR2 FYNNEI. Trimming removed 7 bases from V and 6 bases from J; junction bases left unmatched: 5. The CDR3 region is CASTSGGAEQYF. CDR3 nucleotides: TGTGCCAGCACCTCAGGGGGCGCCGAGCAGTACTTC.

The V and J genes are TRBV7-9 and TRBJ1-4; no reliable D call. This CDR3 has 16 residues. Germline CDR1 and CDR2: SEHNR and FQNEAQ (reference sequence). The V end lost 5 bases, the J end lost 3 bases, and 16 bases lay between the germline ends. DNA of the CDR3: TGTGCCAGCAGCCCCCTCGGCCAGTCAGCTAATGAAAAACTGTTTTTT. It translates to CASSPLGQSANEKLFF.

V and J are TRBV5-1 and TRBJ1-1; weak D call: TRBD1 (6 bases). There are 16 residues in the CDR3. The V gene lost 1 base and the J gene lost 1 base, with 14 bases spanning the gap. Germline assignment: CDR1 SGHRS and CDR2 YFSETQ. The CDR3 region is CASSLRGGGPNTEAFF. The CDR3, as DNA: TGCGCCAGCAGCTTGAGAGGGGGTGGACCGAACACTGAAGCTTTCTTT.

DNA of the CDR3: TGCGCCAGCAGCCAAGATGAGGCGGGGTTTGAGCAGTACTTC. This translates into CASSQDEAGFEQYF. The rearrangement uses TRBV4-1 and TRBJ2-7; D perhaps matches TRBD2 (6 bases). The CDR3 runs 14 residues. The V gene lost 0 bases and the J gene lost 7 bases, with 13 bases spanning the gap. Germline loops: CDR1 MGHRA, CDR2 YSYEKL.

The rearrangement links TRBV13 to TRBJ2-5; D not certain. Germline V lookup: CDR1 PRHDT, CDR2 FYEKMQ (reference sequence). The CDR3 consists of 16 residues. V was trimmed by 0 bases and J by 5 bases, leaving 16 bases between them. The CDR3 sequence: CASSLGRGRIGETQYF. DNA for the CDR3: TGTGCCAGCAGCTTAGGCCGCGGTAGGATTGGGGAGACCCAGTACTTC.

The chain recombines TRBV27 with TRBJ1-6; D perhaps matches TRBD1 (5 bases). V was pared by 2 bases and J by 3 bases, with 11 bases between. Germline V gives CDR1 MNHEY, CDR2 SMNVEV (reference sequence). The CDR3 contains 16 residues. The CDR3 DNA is TGTGCCAGCAGTTTAGTAGGGGCTTTCTATAATTCACCCCTCCACTTT. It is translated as CASSLVGAFYNSPLHF.

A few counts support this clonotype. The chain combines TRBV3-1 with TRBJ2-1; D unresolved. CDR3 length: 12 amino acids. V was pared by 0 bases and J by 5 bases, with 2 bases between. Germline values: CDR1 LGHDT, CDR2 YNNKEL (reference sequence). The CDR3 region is CASSQDHNEQFF. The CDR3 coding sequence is TGTGCCAGCAGCCAAGACCACAATGAGCAGTTCTTC.

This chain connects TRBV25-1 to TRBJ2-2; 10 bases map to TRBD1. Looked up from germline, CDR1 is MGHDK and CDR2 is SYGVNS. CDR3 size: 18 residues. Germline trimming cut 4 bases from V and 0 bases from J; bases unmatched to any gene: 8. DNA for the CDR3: TGTGCCAGCAGTGGGACCCGGGACAGGGGCCCGAACACCGGGGAGCTGTTTTTT. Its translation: CASSGTRDRGPNTGELFF.

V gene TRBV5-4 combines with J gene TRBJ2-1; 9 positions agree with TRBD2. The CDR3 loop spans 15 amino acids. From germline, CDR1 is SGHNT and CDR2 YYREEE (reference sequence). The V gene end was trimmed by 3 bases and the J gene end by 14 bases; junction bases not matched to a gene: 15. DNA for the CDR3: TGTGCCAGCAGCTCTGAGGGGCGGGGGGGCAGAATGGAGTTCTTC. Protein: CASSSEGRGGRMEFF.

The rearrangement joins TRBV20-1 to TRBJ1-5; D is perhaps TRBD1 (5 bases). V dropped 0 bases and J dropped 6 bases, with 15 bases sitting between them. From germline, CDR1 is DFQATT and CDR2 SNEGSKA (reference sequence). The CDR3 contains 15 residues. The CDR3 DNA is TGCAGTGCTAGAGATCCGGGCCAGGGCGCTCAGCCCCAGCATTTT. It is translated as CSARDPGQGAQPQHF.

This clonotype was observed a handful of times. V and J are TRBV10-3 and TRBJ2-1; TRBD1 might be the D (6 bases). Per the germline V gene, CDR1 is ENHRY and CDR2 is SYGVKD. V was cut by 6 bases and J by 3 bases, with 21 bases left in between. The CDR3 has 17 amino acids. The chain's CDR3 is CAISAQIRTENYNEQFF. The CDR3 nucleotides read TGTGCCATCAGCGCCCAGATCCGGACAGAGAACTACAATGAGCAGTTCTTC.

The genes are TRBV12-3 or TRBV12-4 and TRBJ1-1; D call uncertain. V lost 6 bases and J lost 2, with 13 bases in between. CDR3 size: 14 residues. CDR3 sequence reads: CASSQRLRNTEAFF. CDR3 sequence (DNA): TGTGCCAGCAGCCAAAGGTTACGTAACACTGAAGCTTTCTTT.